This TCR beta chain emerged from a study of blood T cell repertoires in COVID-19. Study summary: Sites across the United States, Italy and Spain contributed samples from acute and convalescent COVID-19. PBMCs, B-cell-depleted T cells, or T cells provided the cDNA or gDNA that made up the material.

Per the original methods: Reference gene primer amplification yielded estimated nucleated cell counts. The repertoire was sequenced with immunoSEQ multiplex PCR; TCRdb's copy has only in-frame clones and lacks some. V and J calls and clone size come straight from that table; D and trimming were deduced from the DNA. The repertoire holds under 200,000 clones, approximately 87% seen once, with 3.7% in the top ten. The CDR3 totals 13 residues. Between the trimmed V and J ends, which lost 7 bases and 4 bases, there was a span of 14 bases. Per germline, CDR1 SGHRS and CDR2 YFSETQ. This clonotype was sampled from a young man with active or convalescent COVID-19. The chain carries TRBV5-1 and TRBJ1-2, with D possibly being TRBD1 (6 bases). The sequenced material came from peripheral blood. This CDR3 reads CASADGGLYGYTF. DNA for the CDR3: TGCGCCAGCGCTGATGGGGGCCTCTATGGCTACACCTTC. Full variable domain (remainder filled in from reference TRBV5-1 and TRBJ1-2): KAGVTQTPRYLIKTRGQQVTLSCSPISGHRSVSWYQQTPGQGLQFLFEYFSETQRNKGNFPGRFSGRQFSNSRSEMNVSTLELGDSALYLCASADGGLYGYTFGSGTRLTVV.